These T cell receptor beta chains were read from a single sample in a study of blood T cell repertoires in COVID-19. Sequenced by immunoSEQ multiplex PCR; TCRdb stores in-frame clones only, minus some. The sample includes 70,000 to 90,000 clones, 85% seen only once; the top ten take 8.5% to 10%. Source material: peripheral blood. The origin of the receptors is a man aged 50 or older with COVID-19, enrolled during active disease. The CDR3 runs from the conserved cysteine through the conserved F or W. D genes are given only for firm matches. Part of the rows lack a size; the others show once, few, many or a class for expanded clones.

V: TRBV5-1; J: TRBJ1-1; D: TRBD1; size: NA; DNA: TGCGCCAGCAGCTACCAGACAGGGGCCCTGAACACTGAAGCTTTCTTT; CDR3: CASSYQTGALNTEAFF
V: TRBV19; J: TRBJ2-5; D: NA; size: NA; DNA: TGTGCCAGTAGTATTAATCGGGGTGGGAAAGGGGAGACCCAGTACTTC; CDR3: CASSINRGGKGETQYF
V: TRBV30; J: TRBJ2-2; D: TRBD1; size: NA; DNA: TGTGCCTGGAGAAAACAGGGGGGAACCGGGGAGCTGTTTTTT; CDR3: CAWRKQGGTGELFF
V: TRBV5-1; J: TRBJ1-5; D: TRBD1; size: NA; DNA: TGCGCCAGCAGCATACAGGGGGCCAGCAATCAGCCCCAGCATTTT; CDR3: CASSIQGASNQPQHF
V: TRBV4-3; J: TRBJ1-6; D: NA; size: NA; DNA: TGCGCCAGCAGCCAAGAAGGAGACAGCAGTAATTCACCCCTCCACTTT; CDR3: CASSQEGDSSNSPLHF
V: TRBV6-5; J: TRBJ2-3; D: NA; size: NA; DNA: TGTGCCAGCAGTTATCGCTCCGGGACAAGCACAGATACGCAGTATTTT; CDR3: CASSYRSGTSTDTQYF
V: TRBV9; J: TRBJ2-7; D: TRBD2; size: once; DNA: TGTGCCAGCAGCGTAGGCGGGAGTTCCTACGAGCAGTACTTC; CDR3: CASSVGGSSYEQYF
V: TRBV5-6; J: TRBJ2-3; D: NA; size: NA; DNA: TGTGCCAGCAGCCCGGTCGGAGATACGCAGTATTTT; CDR3: CASSPVGDTQYF
V: TRBV4-2; J: TRBJ1-2; D: NA; size: NA; DNA: TGTGCCAGCAGCCAAGAAAGTCGGGGTTTGAAGGGCTACACCTTC; CDR3: CASSQESRGLKGYTF
V: TRBV28; J: TRBJ2-2; D: TRBD1; size: NA; DNA: TGTGCCAGCAGCTTCTCTCTGGGACAGGGGTTTACCGGGGAGCTGTTTTTT; CDR3: CASSFSLGQGFTGELFF